The clone carrying this T cell receptor (beta chain) was picked up many times. No antigen is known for it. Germline V lookup: CDR1 SGHVS, CDR2 FNYEAQ. Germline trimming cut 5 bases from V and 10 bases from J; bases unmatched to any gene: 8. The CDR3 sequence is 15 residues long. The time point denotes: patch test 1, 2 weeks after DPC sensitization. As for treatment: therapeutic diphenylcyclopropenone sensitization with weekly scalp DPC. From the RACE reads, TCRdb called clonotypes with MiXCR, one entry per CDR3 protein. The sample has about 70,000 distinct CDR3 sequences; 9.8% are singletons. The data derive from a study of human T cells and chemical hapten exposure. Findings and caveats of the study: It should be noted that donors had alopecia, so their immune response may differ from healthy people's. Controls had significantly fewer large CDR3 similarity clusters than were formed by expanded TCRs.

The J gene is TRBJ2-1, the V gene TRBV7-6; 13 bases line up with TRBD2. Here the sequenced sample was whole blood, taken in connection with sensitization to the hapten diphenylcyclopropenone (DPC). The origin of this receptor is a woman in her thirties or forties with alopecia areata. Some clones in this sample may be carry-over from other donors' samples. Here the CDR3 reads CASSPGMGLAGEQFF. The CDR3 DNA follows: TGTGCCAGCAGCCCCGGAATGGGACTAGCGGGAGAGCAGTTCTTC.